This T cell receptor (beta chain) was sequenced for a study of cytomegalovirus exposure and HLA in healthy donors. Some clones are missing from TCRdb's copy, which holds only in-frame ones; the method was immunoSEQ multiplex PCR. Of 150,000 to 160,000 clones listed, about 86% are singletons. The study's findings and limits: The classifier reportedly diagnosed cytomegalovirus status with high specificity and sensitivity.

This clone showed up just once. Antigen specificity is unknown. CDR1 is DFQATT, CDR2 SNEGSKA, per germline (reference sequence). This CDR3 has 11 amino acids. Trimming shortened V by 0 bases and J by 12 bases, and 12 bases separated the two germline ends. Sequenced: PBMCs. The chain combines TRBV20-1 with TRBJ2-7; D perhaps matches TRBD2 (5 bases). The source of this sequence is a man aged 18 to 30 in good health and CMV-seropositive. CDR3 sequence (DNA): TGCAGTGCTAGAGATTCGGACCGGGGGTACTTC. It yields the protein CSARDSDRGYF.